Listed here are 21 T cell receptor beta chains from one sample, sequenced in a study of blood T cell repertoires in COVID-19. Clones were read by immunoSEQ multiplex PCR, and TCRdb kept only the in-frame ones, dropping some. The table lists around 180,000 clones, roughly 87% of them singletons. Sequenced input: PBMCs or T cells enriched from blood (not recorded which). Receptors were obtained from a woman aged 40 to 50 with acute COVID-19.

This clone was detected a few times. The chain has TRBV6-6 and TRBJ1-2, with 10 bases matching TRBD1. The CDR3 has 16 amino acids. The junction had 12 bases not matched to a gene; V was cut back by 5 bases and J by 6 bases. CDR1 is MNHNY, CDR2 SVGAGI, per germline (reference sequence). The CDR3 nucleotides read TGTGCCAGCAGTACTGCCCCTACCGGGACAGGGGATGGCTACACCTTC. Translation: CASSTAPTGTGDGYTF.

The gene calls are TRBV5-1 and TRBJ2-3, with D perhaps TRBD2 (6 bases). V dropped 0 bases and J dropped 0 bases, with 11 bases sitting between them. The germline CDR1 and CDR2 sequences are SGHRS and YFSETQ. The CDR3 has 16 residues. CDR3 DNA sequence: TGCGCCAGCAGCTTGGTGGGGAGGAGGAGCACAGATACGCAGTATTTT. Its protein product is CASSLVGRRSTDTQYF.

This rearrangement joins TRBV19 to TRBJ2-1; the D gene is possibly TRBD2 (5 bases). Germline CDR1 LNHDA, CDR2 SQIVND (reference sequence). The CDR3 loop spans 14 amino acids. The V gene lost 5 bases and the J gene lost 9 bases, with 17 bases spanning the gap. As DNA, the CDR3 is TGTGCCAGTAGTGGTGGAACTAGGTTGGGTGAGCAGTTCTTC. Its translation: CASSGGTRLGEQFF.

The V gene is TRBV5-1, the J gene TRBJ2-5; 13 bases agree with TRBD2. The germline V gene has CDR1 SGHRS and CDR2 YFSETQ. The CDR3 sequence is 15 residues long. Trimming removed 4 bases from V and 4 bases from J; junction bases left unmatched: 4. CDR3 residues: CASSPGLAGVETQYF. The CDR3 coding sequence is TGCGCCAGCAGCCCCGGACTAGCGGGAGTAGAGACCCAGTACTTC.

The V gene is TRBV7-8, the J gene TRBJ2-3, with TRBD1 matching over 11 bases. V was pared by 0 bases and J by 7 bases, with 6 bases of the junction left unmatched. This CDR3 contains 16 residues. Germline lookup yields CDR1 SGHVS and CDR2 FQNEAQ. The CDR3 DNA reads as TGTGCCAGCAGCTTAGCCGGGACAGGGGGGACAAATACGCAGTATTTT. It specifies CASSLAGTGGTNTQYF.

A remark on this clone: This same CDR3 is encoded by further DNA sequences in the sample. The chain couples TRBV9 to TRBJ2-7; 12 positions agree with TRBD2. After removal of 3 bases from V and 4 bases from J, the junction contained 2 bases not matched to a gene. The CDR3 sequence is 14 residues long. Germline CDR1 and CDR2: SGDLS and YYNGEE. The CDR3 sequence: CASSAGLAGYEQYF. CDR3 nucleotides: TGTGCCAGCAGCGCAGGACTAGCGGGGTACGAGCAGTACTTC.

The chain has TRBV7-8 and TRBJ2-2; D might be TRBD2 (6 bases). In germline, CDR1 is SGHVS, CDR2 FQNEAQ. Trimming stripped 3 bases from V and 6 bases from J, with 23 bases between. This CDR3 comprises 18 residues. The CDR3 DNA is TGTGCCAGCAGCTTTCCAGGAGGGGAATTGAAGTGGGCCGGGGAGCTGTTTTTT. Protein sequence: CASSFPGGELKWAGELFF.

The V and J genes are TRBV7-3 and TRBJ2-1; unclear D gene. The CDR3 is 13 residues long. Germline V gene sequence: CDR1 SGHTA, CDR2 FQGTGA. Trimming took 4 bases from V and 3 from J, leaving 7 bases between them. This CDR3 reads CASSSNSYNEQFF. The CDR3 DNA follows: TGTGCCAGCAGCTCGAATAGCTACAATGAGCAGTTCTTC.

V gene TRBV4-1 combines with J gene TRBJ2-2, with TRBD2 matching over 7 bases. Per germline, CDR1 MGHRA and CDR2 YSYEKL. V shed 2 bases and J 3 bases; nucleotides not matched to a gene: 9. The CDR3 runs 17 residues. The CDR3 coding sequence is TGCGCCAGCAGCCAACCAGACGGGAGGCAGGACACCGGGGAGCTGTTTTTT. Translation: CASSQPDGRQDTGELFF.

The genes are TRBV4-1 and TRBJ2-7; tentative D call: TRBD2 (5 bases). Germline V gives CDR1 MGHRA, CDR2 YSYEKL. CDR3 size: 16 residues. V was pared by 0 bases and J by 2 bases, with 14 bases between. CDR3 in DNA: TGCGCCAGCAGCCAAGACCCGTCGGGGTTTACCTACGAGCAGTACTTC. It specifies CASSQDPSGFTYEQYF.

The chain uses TRBV5-5 and TRBJ2-1; 8 bases match TRBD2. Germline V gives CDR1 SGHKS, CDR2 YYEKEE (reference sequence). The CDR3 covers 16 residues. Losses at the gene ends were 4 bases for V and 7 bases for J; bases not matched to a gene: 13. In nucleotides, the CDR3 is TGTGCCAGCAGCCGGCTCGGGACTAGTCTTATTAATGAGCAGTTCTTC. It encodes CASSRLGTSLINEQFF.

This sequence joins TRBV14 and TRBJ1-6; D gene ambiguous. Trimming removed 3 bases from V and 9 bases from J, with 9 bases in between. The CDR3 consists of 13 residues. Germline V gene data show CDR1 as SGHDN and CDR2 as FVKESK. The CDR3 sequence is CASSQSNISPLHF. The DNA of the CDR3 is TGTGCCAGCAGCCAGTCAAACATTTCACCCCTCCACTTT.

The chain employs TRBV4-1 and TRBJ2-1, with TRBD2 matching over 7 bases. Per germline, CDR1 MGHRA and CDR2 YSYEKL. Trimming removed 3 bases from V and 4 bases from J; junction bases left unmatched: 12. The CDR3 covers 17 residues. CDR3 bases: TGCGCCAGCAGCCAGGCAGAACTAGCGAACCTTTACAATGAGCAGTTCTTC. Translated, it gives CASSQAELANLYNEQFF.

The gene calls are TRBV3-1 (or the pseudogene TRBV3-2) and TRBJ1-1; a weak D match, TRBD1 (6 bases). CDR1 is LGHDT, CDR2 YNNKEL, per germline (reference sequence). The V end lost 0 bases, the J end lost 8 bases, and 13 bases lay between the germline ends. The CDR3 contains 14 residues. The CDR3 protein is CASSQEGGPREAFF. In DNA form, the CDR3 reads TGTGCCAGCAGCCAAGAGGGGGGGCCAAGGGAAGCTTTCTTT.

V and J are TRBV7-2 and TRBJ2-4; TRBD2 agrees at 7 bases. With V trimmed by 1 base and J by 5 bases, 8 bases remained unmatched. Looked up from germline, CDR1 is SGHTA and CDR2 is FQGNSA. The CDR3 runs to 16 residues. The CDR3 here is CASSLGGTTSQNIQYF. The CDR3 DNA reads as TGTGCCAGCAGCTTAGGGGGGACTACCTCCCAAAACATTCAGTACTTC.

This clone was seen only a few times. The chain combines TRBV19 with TRBJ1-2; D call uncertain. Looked up from germline, CDR1 is LNHDA and CDR2 is SQIVND (reference sequence). Between the trimmed V and J ends, which lost 3 bases and 2 bases, there was a span of 7 bases. There are 13 residues in the CDR3. Written as DNA, the CDR3 is TGTGCCAGTAGTATTAACATAAACTATGGCTACACCTTC. This encodes CASSININYGYTF. Together with reference TRBV19 and TRBJ1-2, the CDR3 gives the full variable domain: DGGITQSPKYLFRKEGQNVTLSCEQNLNHDAMYWYRQDPGQGLRLIYYSQIVNDFQKGDIAEGYSVSREKKESFPLTVTSAQKNPTAFYLCASSININYGYTFGSGTRLTVV.

For the CDR3, the DNA is TGTGCCAGCAGAGAAAAACAGGGGGCTAACTATGGCTACACCTTC. Translation: CASREKQGANYGYTF. The chain employs TRBV2 and TRBJ1-2; TRBD1 aligns across 8 bases. V shed 6 bases, J shed 0 bases, and the junction held 6 bases outside the gene matches. The germline gives CDR1 SNHLY, CDR2 FYNNEI. The CDR3 spans 15 residues.

Written as DNA, the CDR3 is TGCGCCAGCAGCTTTCCCGGACAGGGGGCCCCTAACTATGGCTACACCTTC. This codes for CASSFPGQGAPNYGYTF. The chain recombines TRBV5-1 with TRBJ1-2, with 11 bases matching TRBD1. Trimming removed 2 bases from V and 0 bases from J; junction bases left unmatched: 6. The V gene's germline CDR1 is SGHRS and CDR2 YFSETQ. CDR3 size: 17 residues.

The chain uses TRBV5-1 and TRBJ2-5; D possibly corresponds to TRBD2 (5 bases). Trimming cost V 3 bases and J 0 bases, with 9 bases left between them. This CDR3 has 14 amino acids. Germline-derived CDR1 and CDR2 are SGHRS and YFSETQ. The CDR3 region is CASSWTSYQETQYF. CDR3 coding DNA: TGCGCCAGCAGCTGGACTTCGTACCAAGAGACCCAGTACTTC.

The rearrangement uses TRBV4-2 and TRBJ1-5; a weak D match, TRBD1 (6 bases). The CDR3 has 13 residues. Germline loops: CDR1 LGHNA, CDR2 YNFKEQ. Trimming pared 2 bases from V and 4 bases from J, leaving 6 bases between. As DNA, the CDR3 is TGTGCCAGCAGCCAAACAGGGAATCAGCCCCAGCATTTT. This encodes CASSQTGNQPQHF.

The chain recombines TRBV7-8 with TRBJ2-3; 9 positions agree with TRBD2. This CDR3 comprises 14 residues. The junction had 1 base not matched to a gene; V was cut back by 2 bases and J by 4 bases. Germline CDR1 is SGHVS and CDR2 is FQNEAQ. The CDR3 bases are TGTGCCAGCAGCTTAAGCGGGGGGCCAGATACGCAGTATTTT. Translated: CASSLSGGPDTQYF.